These 12 T cell receptor beta chains were all obtained from the same sample, sequenced in a study of cytomegalovirus exposure and HLA in healthy donors. PCR employed 60 Vbeta and 13 Jbeta primers. Assay used: immunoSEQ multiplex PCR; TCRdb lists only in-frame clones, some missing. The sample holds 100,000 to 150,000 clones, 84% seen once. Sample: PBMCs. Every receptor here comes from a man aged 50 to 59 in good health and CMV-seronegative.

The rearrangement uses TRBV7-9 and TRBJ1-3; D gene uncertain. Per germline, CDR1 SEHNR and CDR2 FQNEAQ (reference sequence). The CDR3 totals 16 residues. V was pared by 7 bases and J by 0 bases, with 16 bases between. The CDR3 region is CASNPPEADSGNTIYF. The CDR3 nucleotides are TGTGCCAGCAACCCTCCCGAGGCCGACTCTGGAAACACCATATATTTT.

Comment on this clone: Compared with germline, one end of the junction differs, possibly owing to a read error. Within the sample, other DNA sequences also encode this same CDR3. The chain links TRBV7-9 to TRBJ2-3; possible D gene TRBD1, 5 bases. The CDR3 is made up of 12 amino acids. Per the germline V gene, CDR1 is SEHNR and CDR2 is FQNEAQ (reference sequence). CDR3: CASSSTADTQYF. CDR3 nucleotides: TGTGCCAGTAGCTCGACAGCAGATACGCAGTATTTT.

The V and J genes are TRBV18 and TRBJ1-1; D gene ambiguous. Deletions cut 1 base from V and 0 bases from J, with 6 bases between. The CDR3 length is 14 residues. CDR1 and CDR2 from the germline V gene are KGHSH and LQKENI. The CDR3 region is CASSPQRLNTEAFF. The CDR3 DNA follows: TGTGCCAGCTCACCACAACGGTTGAACACTGAAGCTTTCTTT.

As regards this clone: Germline and junction disagree at one end, which may indicate a read error. The V and J genes are TRBV4-3 and TRBJ1-2; maybe TRBD1 (5 bases). This CDR3 has 18 residues. Germline-derived CDR1 and CDR2 are LGHNA and YSLEER. The CDR3 loop is CASSQDSAGFGSNCGYTF. The CDR3 region has the DNA TGCGCCAGCAGCCAAGATTCGGCAGGGTTTGGTTCTAACTGTGGCTACACCTTC.

As concerns this clone: Compared with germline, one end of the junction differs, possibly owing to a read error. The gene calls are TRBV7-9 and TRBJ2-1; no clear D. This CDR3 spans 11 amino acids. Germline V CDR1 and CDR2: SEHNR, FQNEAQ (reference sequence). The CDR3 region is CASRNYDEQFF. The CDR3 nucleotides are TGTGCCAGCAGAAACTACGATGAGCAGTTCTTC.

The chain combines TRBV7-8 with TRBJ1-1; possibly TRBD1 for D (5 bases). Germline V CDR1 and CDR2: SGHVS, FQNEAQ. The CDR3 is 14 residues long. With 3 bases removed from V and 0 bases from J, the gap between germline ends came to 8 bases. The CDR3 sequence is CASSFAGMNTEAFF. DNA of the CDR3: TGTGCCAGCAGCTTTGCAGGGATGAACACTGAAGCTTTCTTT.

The chain couples TRBV7-6 to TRBJ2-7, with D possibly TRBD2 on 5 matching bases. This CDR3 comprises 16 residues. Germline CDR1 and CDR2: SGHVS and FNYEAQ. The V and J ends lost 1 base and 1 base respectively, with 14 bases between them. CDR3 sequence: CASSLVGGLGSYEQYF. In DNA, the CDR3 is TGTGCCAGCAGCTTAGTGGGCGGGTTGGGGTCCTACGAGCAGTACTTC. Combining the CDR3 with reference TRBV7-6 and TRBJ2-7 gives the whole variable domain GAGVSQSPRYKVTKRGQDVALRCDPISGHVSLYWYRQALGQGPEFLTYFNYEAQQDKSGLPNDRFSAERPEGSISTLTIQRTEQRDSAMYRCASSLVGGLGSYEQYFGPGTRLTVT.

The chain carries TRBV5-5 and TRBJ2-3, with 8 bases identical to TRBD1. Germline CDR1 is SGHKS and CDR2 is YYEKEE (reference sequence). The CDR3 consists of 16 residues. J gave up 5 bases and V 2 bases, and 10 bases lay outside the gene matches. The chain's CDR3 is CASSFGYRGSLDTQYF. The CDR3 DNA reads TGTGCCAGCAGCTTCGGCTACAGGGGGTCGTTAGATACGCAGTATTTT. Complete variable domain (other parts from reference TRBV5-5 and TRBJ2-3): DAGVTQSPTHLIKTRGQQVTLRCSPISGHKSVSWYQQVLGQGPQFIFQYYEKEERGRGNFPDRFSARQFPNYSSELNVNALLLGDSALYLCASSFGYRGSLDTQYFGPGTRLTVL.

The chain's CDR3 is CASSQAQGAPNTEAFF. CDR3 DNA: TGCGCCAGCAGCCAGGCACAGGGGGCCCCGAACACTGAAGCTTTCTTT. J is TRBJ1-1 and V is TRBV4-1; 9 positions agree with TRBD1. The germline CDR1 and CDR2 sequences are MGHRA and YSYEKL. After removal of 3 bases from V and 1 base from J, the junction contained 6 bases not matched to a gene. This CDR3 spans 16 amino acids.

The gene calls are TRBV5-6 and TRBJ2-7; maybe TRBD2 (6 bases). CDR3 size: 14 residues. V was clipped by 4 bases and J by 2 bases, with 13 bases between them. CDR1 is SGHDT, CDR2 YYEEEE, per germline. CDR3 loop: CASSRWDSTYEQYF. The CDR3 nucleotides read TGTGCCAGCAGCCGGTGGGACTCAACCTACGAGCAGTACTTC.

This sequence joins TRBV5-1 and TRBJ2-5; D remains unclear. CDR3 length: 11 amino acids. Germline CDR1 is SGHRS and CDR2 is YFSETQ. V lost 0 bases and J lost 7, with 4 bases in between. The CDR3 is CASSLDGTQYF. The CDR3 DNA reads TGCGCCAGCAGCTTGGACGGGACCCAGTACTTC.

V gene TRBV6-6 combines with J gene TRBJ2-5, with no clear D. The J call is uncertain, as TRBJ2-7 better fits the DNA end. This CDR3 comprises 16 residues. In germline, CDR1 is MNHNY, CDR2 SVGAGI (reference sequence). CDR3 nucleotides: TGTGCCAGCAGTTACTTGGGTAGGTTCGACTCCTACGAGCAGTACTTC. The encoded protein is CASSYLGRFDSYEQYF.